What follows describes a single TCR beta chain. The read terminates 3 residues before the CDR3 end, so the remaining end is supplied by the germline J gene. V lost 3 bases, J lost 1 base, and 2 bases stayed unmatched. The germline V gene has CDR1 SGHRS and CDR2 YFSETQ. The CDR3 runs 14 residues. The sample is drawn from a study of T cells in women clearing cervical HPV infection. Data came from immunoSEQ multiplex PCR; TCRdb stores just in-frame clones and leaves some out. The repertoire table contains 20,000 to 25,000 clones. The specimen was blood buffy coat. This sequence joins TRBV5-1 and TRBJ2-3, with TRBD1 matching 7 bases. The sequence derives from a woman aged 18 to 75 with a cervical HPV16 infection that either progressed to CIN3+ or cleared (not recorded which). The CDR3 DNA, read in part, is TGCGCCAGCAGCTCTGACAGGGGCACAGATACG. It is translated as CASSSDRGTDT. The whole CDR3 protein is CASSSDRGTDTQYF. Complete variable domain (other parts from reference TRBV5-1 and TRBJ2-3): KAGVTQTPRYLIKTRGQQVTLSCSPISGHRSVSWYQQTPGQGLQFLFEYFSETQRNKGNFPGRFSGRQFSNSRSEMNVSTLELGDSALYLCASSSDRGTDTQYFGPGTRLTVL.